This TCR beta chain was profiled in a study of neurological immune-mediated disorders. TCRdb used MiXCR to reprocess the 5' RACE reads, holding one entry per CDR3 protein. Among about 30,000 distinct CDR3 sequences listed, under 6.5% were seen once. Germline CDR1 is LNHNV and CDR2 is YYDKDF (reference sequence). The germline V and J ends were trimmed by 0 bases and 3 bases, with 9 bases remaining between them. This CDR3 is built from 14 residues. This clonotype was found many times. The gene calls are TRBV15 and TRBJ2-7; D may correspond to TRBD1 or TRBD2 (5 bases each). The sample comprised CD4+ T cells from blood. The source is a woman between 50 and 59 years old in good health. In DNA, the CDR3 is TGTGCCACCAGCAGAGATCTGGGGGTCTACGAGCAGTACTTC. Protein: CATSRDLGVYEQYF.